This record looks at one T cell receptor (beta chain) sequence and its context. The antigen is unknown. This entry comes from a study of graft-versus-host responses after intestinal transplantation. At the level of the study: All recipients were transplanted with multivisceral, liver-intestinal, or isolated intestinal grafts.

Assay used: immunoSEQ multiplex PCR; TCRdb lists only in-frame clones, some missing. The sample records roughly 120,000 clones, 80% to 95% being singletons. The receptor's source is a human donor who received an intestinal transplant. Material: unstimulated CD4+ T cells sorted from spleen or lymph node cells, obtained before intestinal transplant.

CDR3 residues: CASRGGFSTDTQYF. The CDR3 DNA sequence: TGTGCCAGCAGGGGAGGGTTCAGCACAGATACGCAGTATTTT. The chain employs TRBV4-2 and TRBJ2-3, with 7 bases identical to TRBD2. The CDR3 has 14 amino acids. CDR1 and CDR2 from the germline V gene are LGHNA and YNFKEQ. J gave up 0 bases and V 6 bases, and 3 bases lay outside the gene matches.